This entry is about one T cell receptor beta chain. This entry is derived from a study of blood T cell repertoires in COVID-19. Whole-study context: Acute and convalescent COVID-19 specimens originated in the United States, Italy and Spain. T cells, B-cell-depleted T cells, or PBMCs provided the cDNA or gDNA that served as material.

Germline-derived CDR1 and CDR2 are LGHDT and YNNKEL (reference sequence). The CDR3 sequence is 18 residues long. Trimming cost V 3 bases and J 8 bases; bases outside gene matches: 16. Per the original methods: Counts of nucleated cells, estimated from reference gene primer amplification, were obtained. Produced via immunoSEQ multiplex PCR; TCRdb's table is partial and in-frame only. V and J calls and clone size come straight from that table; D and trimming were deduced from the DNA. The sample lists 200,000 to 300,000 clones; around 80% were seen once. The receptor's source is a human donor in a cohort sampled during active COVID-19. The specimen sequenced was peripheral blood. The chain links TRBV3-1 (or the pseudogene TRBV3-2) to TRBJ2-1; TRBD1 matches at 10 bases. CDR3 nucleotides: TGTGCCAGCAGCCATCACGCCCGCCGGGACAGGGGAGGGTATGAGCAGTTCTTC. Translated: CASSHHARRDRGGYEQFF.